The source of this T cell receptor beta chain is a study of CXCR3-negative and CXCR3-positive naive CD8 T cells. Study summary: TRB reads totalled about 140 million, about 1.5 +/- 0.3 million per library. Study findings and constraints: TRBV-TRBJ usage was similar across naive CXCR3 subsets but distinct in memory cells. Between one naive subset and the other, surface CD5 was comparable, and TCR strength was inferred from TRB CDR3 properties.

A note on this clonotype: Its antigen is not known.

5' RACE that incorporated UMI labels was used to prepare the TRB cDNA libraries. TCRdb re-called the 5' RACE reads and catalogs CDR3 proteins one per entry, DNA excluded. The table counts fewer than 95,000 distinct CDR3 sequences; around 1% lies in the top ten. The CDR3 extends over 12 amino acids. Germline CDR1 SQVTM, CDR2 ANQGSEA. This chain connects TRBV29-1 to TRBJ2-7; TCRdb returns TRBD2, unconfirmable since there is no DNA. This TCR was sampled from a human donor in good health. Some clones in this sample may be carry-over from other donors' samples. Sequencing was done on a sample of naive CXCR3- CD8+ T cells from blood. Specified subset: CD45RO-CCR7+CD27+CD95- naive CD8+ T cells lacking CXCR3 (TNR3-). The CDR3 loop is CSVRAYSYEQYF.